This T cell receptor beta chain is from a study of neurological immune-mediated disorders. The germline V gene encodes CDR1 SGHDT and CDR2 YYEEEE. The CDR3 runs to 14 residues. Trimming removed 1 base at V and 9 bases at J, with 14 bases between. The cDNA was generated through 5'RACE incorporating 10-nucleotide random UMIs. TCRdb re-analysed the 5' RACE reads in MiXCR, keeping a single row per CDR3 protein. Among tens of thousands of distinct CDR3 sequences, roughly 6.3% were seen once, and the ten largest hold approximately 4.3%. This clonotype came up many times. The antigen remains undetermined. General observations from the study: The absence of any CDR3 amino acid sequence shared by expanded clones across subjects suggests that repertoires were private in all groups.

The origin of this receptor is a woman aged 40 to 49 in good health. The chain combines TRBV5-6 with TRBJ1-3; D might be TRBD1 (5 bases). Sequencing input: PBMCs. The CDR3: CASSLTVPGGTIYF. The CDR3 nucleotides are TGTGCCAGCAGCTTGACAGTGCCCGGGGGCACCATATATTTT. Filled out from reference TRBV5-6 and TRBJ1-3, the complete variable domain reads DAGVTQSPTHLIKTRGQQVTLRCSPKSGHDTVSWYQQALGQGPQFIFQYYEEEERQRGNFPDRFSGHQFPNYSSELNVNALLLGDSALYLCASSLTVPGGTIYFGEGSWLTVV.